A selection of T cell receptor beta chains follows, all from one sample in a study of blood T cell repertoires in COVID-19. Sequenced by immunoSEQ multiplex PCR; TCRdb stores in-frame clones only, minus some. This table holds roughly 32,000 clones, around nine tenths found once. The sequenced sample consisted of peripheral blood. The receptors were gathered from a man aged 55 to 70 with active COVID-19. Both conserved end residues are part of each CDR3. Each record gives: V gene, CDR3 protein.

TRBV19	CASSIAGSSTDTQYF
TRBV19	CASSLRQDYSNQPQHF
TRBV19	CASSRGLAVTKNEQFF
TRBV29-1	CSVRSGRAGEQYF
TRBV4-3	CASSQSTGRARRGYTF
TRBV11-1	CASSLGANTEAFF
TRBV7-2	CASSPGFNPPDNEQFF
TRBV7-2	CASSLNPGYEQYF
TRBV5-4	CASSTPGLAGGGELFF
TRBV2	CANIDYDNEQFF
TRBV5-8	CASSPWNTEAFF
TRBV5-1	CASSLGTGRAGELFF
TRBV7-7	CASSLGTGSYNEQFF